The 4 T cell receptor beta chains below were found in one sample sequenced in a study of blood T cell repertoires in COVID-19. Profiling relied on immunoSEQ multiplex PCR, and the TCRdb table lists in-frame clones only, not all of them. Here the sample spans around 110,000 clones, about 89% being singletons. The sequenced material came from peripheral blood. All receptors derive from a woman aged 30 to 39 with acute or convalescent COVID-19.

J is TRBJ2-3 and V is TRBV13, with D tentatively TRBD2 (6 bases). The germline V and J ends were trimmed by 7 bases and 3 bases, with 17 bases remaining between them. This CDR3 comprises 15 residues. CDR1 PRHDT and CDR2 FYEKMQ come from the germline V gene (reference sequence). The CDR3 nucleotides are TGTGCCAGCAAACCGGCTAGCGTGAAAACAGATACGCAGTATTTT. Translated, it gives CASKPASVKTDTQYF.

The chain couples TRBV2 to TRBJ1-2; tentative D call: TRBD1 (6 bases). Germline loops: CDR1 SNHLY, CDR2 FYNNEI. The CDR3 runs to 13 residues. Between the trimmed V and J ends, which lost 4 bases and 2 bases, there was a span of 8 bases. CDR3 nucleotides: TGTGCCAGCAGTGCGCAGGGGAACTATGGCTACACCTTC. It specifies CASSAQGNYGYTF.

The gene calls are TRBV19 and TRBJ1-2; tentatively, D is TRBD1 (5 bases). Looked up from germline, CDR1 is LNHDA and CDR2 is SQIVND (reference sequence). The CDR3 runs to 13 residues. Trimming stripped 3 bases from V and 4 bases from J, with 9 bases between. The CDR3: CASSITGTYGYTF. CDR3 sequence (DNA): TGTGCCAGTAGTATCACAGGTACCTATGGCTACACCTTC.

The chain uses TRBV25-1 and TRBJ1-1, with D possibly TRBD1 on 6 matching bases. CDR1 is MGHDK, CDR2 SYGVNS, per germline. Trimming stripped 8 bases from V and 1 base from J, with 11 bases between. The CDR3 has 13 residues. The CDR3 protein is CASLPTGNTEAFF. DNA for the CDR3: TGTGCCAGCTTACCGACAGGGAACACTGAAGCTTTCTTT.